A single sample is the source of the 19 T cell receptor beta chains below, sequenced in a study of T cell repertoires in cytomegalovirus infection. One entry per CDR3 protein results from TCRdb running MiXCR on the reads. This table has 170,000 or so distinct CDR3 sequences, roughly an eighth appearing once. Input material: PBMCs. The receptors come from a human donor in good health (CMV status not recorded). Some clones in this sample may be carry-over from other donors' samples.

This clonotype occurred many times. The gene calls are TRBV27 and TRBJ1-1; D ambiguous. The CDR3 totals 13 residues. Germline V gene sequence: CDR1 MNHEY, CDR2 SMNVEV (reference sequence). V was clipped by 5 bases and J by 5 bases, with 12 bases between them. This CDR3 is CASSIYRRTEAFF. DNA of the CDR3: TGTGCCAGCAGTATTTACAGACGGACTGAAGCTTTCTTT.

The V call is TRBV6-5, the J call TRBJ2-2; TRBD2 matches 10 bases. The CDR3 has 14 amino acids. The germline V gene encodes CDR1 MNHEY and CDR2 SVGAGI. The junction had 2 bases not matched to a gene; V was cut back by 5 bases and J by 5 bases. Here the CDR3 DNA reads TGTGCCAGCAGTCTAGCGGGGGCGACCGGGGAGCTGTTTTTT. It translates to CASSLAGATGELFF.

The table lists this clonotype with a few counts. The gene calls are TRBV27 and TRBJ1-5, with D possibly being TRBD1 (5 bases). Trimming removed 3 bases at V and 7 bases at J, with 10 bases between. The CDR3 covers 13 residues. CDR1 and CDR2 (germline): MNHEY, SMNVEV (reference sequence). CDR3 sequence: CASSFVGGQPQHF. In DNA, the CDR3 is TGTGCCAGCAGTTTTGTCGGGGGACAGCCCCAGCATTTT.

This clonotype has at least ten counts. The V gene is TRBV14, the J gene TRBJ2-3, with D tentatively TRBD2 (5 bases). Trimming shortened V by 4 bases and J by 4 bases, and 15 bases separated the two germline ends. The CDR3 has 15 amino acids. Looked up from germline, CDR1 is SGHDN and CDR2 is FVKESK. CDR3 coding DNA: TGTGCCAGCAGCCGTCGCGGGCCCAGATCAGATACGCAGTATTTT. Translation: CASSRRGPRSDTQYF.

This chain links TRBV15 with TRBJ2-3; D is ambiguous. V lost 0 bases, J lost 1 base, and 8 bases lay in between. This CDR3 has 15 residues. CDR1 and CDR2 from the germline V gene are LNHNV and YYDKDF (reference sequence). For the CDR3, the DNA is TGTGCCACCAGCAGAGAAGGCGGCCGCACAGATACGCAGTATTTT. Protein: CATSREGGRTDTQYF.

This clonotype was picked up a small number of times. The J gene is TRBJ2-4, the V gene TRBV29-1, with 11 bases identical to TRBD2. This CDR3 is 14 amino acids long. Germline trimming cut 4 bases from V and 1 base from J; bases unmatched to any gene: 0. The germline V gene encodes CDR1 SQVTM and CDR2 ANQGSEA. For the CDR3, the DNA is TGCAGCGTTGGGACTAGCGGGGCCAAAAACATTCAGTACTTC. Translating it yields CSVGTSGAKNIQYF.

The gene calls are TRBV7-9 and TRBJ1-6; D call uncertain. The germline V and J ends were trimmed by 5 bases and 6 bases, with 14 bases remaining between them. CDR1 and CDR2 (germline): SEHNR, FQNEAQ (reference sequence). CDR3 length equals 15 residues. In DNA form, the CDR3 reads TGTGCCAGCAGCCTAGGCGGGGTTGGTAATTCACCCCTCCACTTT. Its translation is CASSLGGVGNSPLHF.

The genes are TRBV28 and TRBJ2-3; D is undetermined. The CDR3 spans 15 residues. V dropped 3 bases and J dropped 2 bases, with 12 bases sitting between them. The germline gives CDR1 MDHEN, CDR2 SYDVKM. The CDR3 DNA reads TGTGCCAGCAGTTTCCCCAGCTTTACCACAGATACGCAGTATTTT. This sequence encodes CASSFPSFTTDTQYF.

In its sample, this clonotype was seen a few times. The chain links TRBV19 to TRBJ2-1; 13 bases agree with TRBD2. This CDR3 is 14 amino acids long. Losses at the gene ends were 5 bases for V and 9 bases for J; bases not matched to a gene: 4. Germline CDR1 is LNHDA and CDR2 is SQIVND (reference sequence). The CDR3 spells CASSPRLAGGEQFF. The CDR3 region has the DNA TGTGCCAGTAGTCCGCGACTAGCGGGAGGTGAGCAGTTCTTC.

V is TRBV20-1 and J is TRBJ1-1, with 7 bases fitting TRBD1. The V gene end was trimmed by 5 bases and the J gene end by 6 bases; junction bases not matched to a gene: 15. Germline values: CDR1 DFQATT, CDR2 SNEGSKA (reference sequence). This CDR3 region has 15 residues. The DNA of the CDR3 is TGCAGTGCTCTTCCGGGGGGCAGGGGGAAACCTGAAGCTTTCTTT. As protein: CSALPGGRGKPEAFF.

This clonotype was counted only a few times. The chain couples TRBV27 to TRBJ2-3; tentatively, D is TRBD2 (5 bases). This CDR3 contains 14 residues. The V and J ends lost 2 bases and 5 bases respectively, with 11 bases between them. CDR1 MNHEY and CDR2 SMNVEV come from the germline V gene (reference sequence). CDR3 DNA: TGTGCCAGCAGTTTAGGGAGCGGCAGAGATACGCAGTATTTT. It encodes CASSLGSGRDTQYF.

Ten or more counts support this clonotype. The chain links TRBV6-1 to TRBJ2-7, with D perhaps TRBD2 (7 bases). The CDR3 covers 15 residues. The V and J ends lost 6 bases and 1 base respectively, with 16 bases between them. The germline V gene has CDR1 MNHNS and CDR2 SASEGT. The CDR3 loop reads CASSRGLGGSYEQYF. The DNA of the CDR3 is TGTGCCAGCAGCCGTGGACTAGGGGGGTCCTACGAGCAGTACTTC.

CDR3 residues: CASSQEKGTEAFF. The DNA of the CDR3 is TGTGCCAGCAGCCAAGAGAAGGGCACTGAAGCTTTCTTT. This sequence joins TRBV3-1 and TRBJ1-1; D not resolved. Germline V gene sequence: CDR1 LGHDT, CDR2 YNNKEL (reference sequence). This CDR3 spans 13 amino acids. V lost 0 bases to trimming and J lost 4 bases, with 6 bases between them. The complete variable domain, with remaining parts taken from reference TRBV3-1 and TRBJ1-1, reads DTAVSQTPKYLVTQMGNDKSIKCEQNLGHDTMYWYKQDSKKFLKIMFSYNNKELIINETVPNRFSPKSPDKAHLNLHINSLELGDSAVYFCASSQEKGTEAFFGQGTRLTVV.

The J gene is TRBJ1-3, the V gene TRBV28; 8 nucleotides agree with TRBD1. From germline, CDR1 is MDHEN and CDR2 SYDVKM. This CDR3 comprises 15 residues. With 3 bases clipped from V and 0 bases from J, the junction kept 1 base outside the gene matches. CDR3 DNA sequence: TGTGCCAGCAGTTTGGACAGGGACTCTGGAAACACCATATATTTT. Protein: CASSLDRDSGNTIYF. Full variable domain (rest looked up from reference TRBV28 and TRBJ1-3): DVKVTQSSRYLVKRTGEKVFLECVQDMDHENMFWYRQDPGLGLRLIYFSYDVKMKEKGDIPEGYSVSREKKERFSLILESASTNQTSMYLCASSLDRDSGNTIYFGEGSWLTVV.

The rearrangement joins TRBV29-1 to TRBJ2-2, with 9 bases that match TRBD1. V was clipped by 1 base and J by 2 bases; unmatched bases: 2. The length of the CDR3 is 15 residues. Germline assignment: CDR1 SQVTM and CDR2 ANQGSEA. CDR3 sequence: CSVEATGGNTGELFF. Here the CDR3 DNA reads TGCAGCGTTGAAGCCACAGGGGGCAACACCGGGGAGCTGTTTTTT.

The chain uses TRBV5-6 and TRBJ2-7; 10 bases line up with TRBD2. This CDR3 comprises 13 residues. Germline CDR1 is SGHDT and CDR2 is YYEEEE. V shed 7 bases and J 4 bases; nucleotides not matched to a gene: 5. CDR3 region: CASRTSGVYEQYF. In DNA, the CDR3 is TGTGCCAGCCGGACTAGCGGAGTTTACGAGCAGTACTTC.

This chain connects TRBV4-2 to TRBJ2-6; 7 nucleotides agree with TRBD2. Germline CDR1 is LGHNA and CDR2 is YNFKEQ. This CDR3 spans 16 amino acids. V was clipped by 0 bases and J by 2 bases; unmatched bases: 1. DNA of the CDR3: TGTGCCAGCAGCCAAGATCGGGGGGCTGGGGCCAACGTCCTGACTTTC. This translates into CASSQDRGAGANVLTF.

There are a few counts of this clonotype. The V and J genes are TRBV29-1 and TRBJ1-1; D might be TRBD1 (5 bases). The V gene lost 1 base and the J gene lost 6 bases, with 9 bases spanning the gap. The CDR3 is 12 amino acids. Germline assignment: CDR1 SQVTM and CDR2 ANQGSEA. The CDR3 region has the DNA TGCAGCGTTGAAGGGGGGATCCCTGAAGCTTTCTTT. This gives the protein CSVEGGIPEAFF.

This clonotype has just a few counts. J is TRBJ1-5 and V is TRBV19; 9 bases are shared with TRBD1. Germline CDR1 and CDR2: LNHDA and SQIVND (reference sequence). The CDR3 has 16 amino acids. V was clipped by 4 bases and J by 1 base; unmatched bases: 5. The DNA for the CDR3 is TGTGCCAGTAGTACCAACGGACAGGGGAGCAATCAGCCCCAGCATTTT. This sequence encodes CASSTNGQGSNQPQHF. Full variable domain (missing parts from reference TRBV19 and TRBJ1-5): DGGITQSPKYLFRKEGQNVTLSCEQNLNHDAMYWYRQDPGQGLRLIYYSQIVNDFQKGDIAEGYSVSREKKESFPLTVTSAQKNPTAFYLCASSTNGQGSNQPQHFGDGTRLSIL.